The T cell receptor (beta chain) under discussion was sequenced for a study of blood T cell repertoires in COVID-19 (dated by TCRdb to between 2020 and 2021). About the investigation overall: The collaborator samples originated in the United States, Italy and Spain and spanned the acute and convalescent phases of COVID-19. The prospective study material was composed of cDNA or gDNA derived from T cells, B-cell-depleted T cells, or PBMCs. The dataset comprised deeply sampled blood TCRbeta repertoires from subjects exposed to, actively infected with, or recovered from COVID-19. A freely available public database, intended as a resource for researchers studying the immune response to SARS-CoV-2, is where the repertoires were released. Samples were obtained from the ongoing ImmuneRACE study (first 160 participants) and from 950 to 1,500 subjects provided by 6 global collaborators. Nearly every sample came with metadata listing a de-identified subject ID, COVID-19 status, age in years and sex. HLA class I and class II types, where available, came from metadata supplied by the sample provider rather than from assay-based typing.

Whole blood was collected in K2EDTA tubes by collaborating institutions according to the institutions' own protocols. For TCRbeta analysis, collaborators shipped samples in one of three forms: frozen whole blood, isolated PBMCs, or DNA extracted from either of those sample types. In the case of this clone: The clone's antigen remains unknown. Qualities for individual bases were not recorded, and no much larger clone is one base off.

CDR1 and CDR2 were assigned from the germline V gene as MDHEN and SYDVKM. The junction shows trimming of 5 bases on V and 4 bases on J, and the gene matches do not reach 6 bases of it. The CDR3, cysteine through phenylalanine, is 14 amino acids long. Of all the DNA, just the CDR3 is kept, 42 bases in frame from base 1. Study-wide conclusions, independent of this receptor: Clinical and demographic metadata were provided uncurated, with the amount varying by source and participant.

The immunoSEQ Assay, a bias-controlled multiplex PCR, was used to amplify TCRbeta CDR3 regions from genomic DNA. Per the authors' processing: Nucleated cell counts per sample were estimated from amplification of reference gene primers within the assay. Sequence reads were collapsed and filtered to measure the absolute abundance of every unique TCRbeta CDR3 rearrangement. Productive Simpson clonality was computed per sample as the square root of Simpson's diversity index over productive rearrangements. TCRdb limited this immuneACCESS table to in-frame rearrangements with V and J called. A share of clones is missing; checked studies link under half to unresolved V genes, and the rest is unexplained. V, J and clone size derive from that table, while D and trimming were established from the DNA sequence. The sample records about 100,000 clones, about four fifths of which are singletons. Around 4.5% of the sample rests with the top ten.

This TCR came from a man aged 70-80 years with acute or convalescent COVID-19. This chain joins TRBV28 to TRBJ2-7; 9 central nucleotides agree with TRBD1. Material: peripheral blood. This receptor carries the CDR3 CASSTGGSGYEQYF. The base sequence is TGTGCCAGCAGTACAGGGGGCTCGGGTTACGAGCAGTACTTC.